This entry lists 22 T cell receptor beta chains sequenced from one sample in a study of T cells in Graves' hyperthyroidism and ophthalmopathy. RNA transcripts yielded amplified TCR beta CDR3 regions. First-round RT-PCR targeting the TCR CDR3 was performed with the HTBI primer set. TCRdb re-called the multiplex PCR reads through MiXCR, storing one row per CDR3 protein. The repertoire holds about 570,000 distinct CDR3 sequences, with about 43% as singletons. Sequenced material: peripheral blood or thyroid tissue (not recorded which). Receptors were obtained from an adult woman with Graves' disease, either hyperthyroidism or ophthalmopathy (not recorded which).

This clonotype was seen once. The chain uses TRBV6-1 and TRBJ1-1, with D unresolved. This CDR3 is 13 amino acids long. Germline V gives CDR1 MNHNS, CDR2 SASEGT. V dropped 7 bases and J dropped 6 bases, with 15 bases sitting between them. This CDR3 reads CASIIAARAEAFF. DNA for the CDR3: TGTGCCAGCATAATCGCCGCCCGGGCTGAAGCTTTCTTT.

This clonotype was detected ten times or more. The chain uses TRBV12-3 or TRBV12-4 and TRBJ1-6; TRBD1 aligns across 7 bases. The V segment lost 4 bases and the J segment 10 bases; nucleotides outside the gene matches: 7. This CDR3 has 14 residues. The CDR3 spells CASSYQGGDSPLHF. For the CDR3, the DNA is TGTGCCAGCAGTTATCAGGGGGGTGACTCACCCCTCCACTTT.

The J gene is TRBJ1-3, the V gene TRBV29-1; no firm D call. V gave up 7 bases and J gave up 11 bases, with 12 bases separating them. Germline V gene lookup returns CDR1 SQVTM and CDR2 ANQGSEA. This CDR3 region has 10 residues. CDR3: CSAKDSAIYF. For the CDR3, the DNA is TGCAGCGCTAAGGACTCGGCCATATATTTT. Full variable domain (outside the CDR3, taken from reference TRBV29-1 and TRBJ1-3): SAVISQKPSRDICQRGTSLTIQCQVDSQVTMMFWYRQQPGQSLTLIATANQGSEATYESGFVIDKFPISRPNLTFSTLTVSNMSPEDSSIYLCSAKDSAIYFGEGSWLTVV.

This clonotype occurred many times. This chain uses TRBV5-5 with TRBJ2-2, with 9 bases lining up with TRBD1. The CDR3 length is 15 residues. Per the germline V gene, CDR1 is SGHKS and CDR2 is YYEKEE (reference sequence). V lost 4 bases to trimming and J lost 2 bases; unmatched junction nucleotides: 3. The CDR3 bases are TGTGCCAGCAGCAAGGGACAGGGTAACACCGGGGAGCTGTTTTTT. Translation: CASSKGQGNTGELFF.

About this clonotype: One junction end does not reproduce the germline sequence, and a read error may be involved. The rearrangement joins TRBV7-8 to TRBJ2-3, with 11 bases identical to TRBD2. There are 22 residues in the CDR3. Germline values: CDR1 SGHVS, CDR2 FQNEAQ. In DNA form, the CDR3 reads TGTGCCAGCAGCTTAAGGCTCGTTGGACTAGCGGGTCTAAGAGATAGCACAGATACGCAGTACTTT. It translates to CASSLRLVGLAGLRDSTDTQYF.

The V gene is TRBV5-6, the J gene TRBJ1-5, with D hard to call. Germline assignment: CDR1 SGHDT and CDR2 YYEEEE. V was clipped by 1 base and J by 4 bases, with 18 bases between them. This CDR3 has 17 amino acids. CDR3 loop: CASSLFRRNDPNQPQHF. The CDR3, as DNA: TGTGCCAGCAGCTTGTTTCGACGGAACGACCCTAATCAGCCCCAGCATTTT.

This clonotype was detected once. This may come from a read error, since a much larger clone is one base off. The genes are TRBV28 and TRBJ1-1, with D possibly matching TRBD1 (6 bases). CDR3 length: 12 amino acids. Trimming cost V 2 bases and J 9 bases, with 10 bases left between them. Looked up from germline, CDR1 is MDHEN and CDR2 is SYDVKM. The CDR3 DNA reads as TGTGCCAGCAGTTTACAGGACAGCAAAGCTTTCTTT. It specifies CASSLQDSKAFF.

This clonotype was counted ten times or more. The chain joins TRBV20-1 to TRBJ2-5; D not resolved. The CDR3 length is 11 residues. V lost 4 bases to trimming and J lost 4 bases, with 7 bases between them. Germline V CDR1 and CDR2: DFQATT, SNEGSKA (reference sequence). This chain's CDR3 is CSATGRETQYF. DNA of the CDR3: TGCAGTGCTACAGGCAGAGAGACCCAGTACTTC.

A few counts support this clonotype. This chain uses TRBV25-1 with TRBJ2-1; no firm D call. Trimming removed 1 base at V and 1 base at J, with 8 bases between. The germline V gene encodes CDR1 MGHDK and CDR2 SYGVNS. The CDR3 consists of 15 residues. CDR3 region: CASSESWDSYNEQFF. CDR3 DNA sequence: TGTGCCAGCAGTGAATCGTGGGATTCCTACAATGAGCAGTTCTTC.

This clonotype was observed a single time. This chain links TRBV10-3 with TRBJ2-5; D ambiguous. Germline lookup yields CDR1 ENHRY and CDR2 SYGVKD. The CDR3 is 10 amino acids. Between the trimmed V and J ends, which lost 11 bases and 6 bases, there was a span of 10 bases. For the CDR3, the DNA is TGTGCCTCGAATGACAAGACCCAGTACTTC. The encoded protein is CASNDKTQYF.

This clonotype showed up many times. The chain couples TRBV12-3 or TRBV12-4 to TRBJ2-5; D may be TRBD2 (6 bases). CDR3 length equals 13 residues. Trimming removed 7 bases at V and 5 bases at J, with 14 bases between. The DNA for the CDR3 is TGTGCCAGCATGGAGGGTCCCCGGGAGACCCAGTACTTC. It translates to CASMEGPRETQYF.

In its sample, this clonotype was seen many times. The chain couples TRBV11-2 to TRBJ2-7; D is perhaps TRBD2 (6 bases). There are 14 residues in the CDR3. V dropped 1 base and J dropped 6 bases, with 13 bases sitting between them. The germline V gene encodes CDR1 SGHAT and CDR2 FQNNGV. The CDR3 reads CASSLGTNSGEQYF. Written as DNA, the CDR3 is TGTGCCAGCAGCTTAGGGACCAATAGCGGCGAGCAGTACTTC.

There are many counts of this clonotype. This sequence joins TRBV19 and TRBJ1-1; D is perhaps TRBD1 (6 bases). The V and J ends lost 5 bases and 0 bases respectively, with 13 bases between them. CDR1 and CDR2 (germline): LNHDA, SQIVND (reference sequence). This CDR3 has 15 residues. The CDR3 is CASSLGGALNTEAFF. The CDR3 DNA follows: TGTGCCAGTAGTTTGGGGGGGGCCCTGAACACTGAAGCTTTCTTT.

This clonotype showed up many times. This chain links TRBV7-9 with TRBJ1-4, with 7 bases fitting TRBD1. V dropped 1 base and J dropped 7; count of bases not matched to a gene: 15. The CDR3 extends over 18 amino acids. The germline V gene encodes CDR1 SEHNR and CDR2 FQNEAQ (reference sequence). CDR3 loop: CASSLGRGRDSGGEKLFF. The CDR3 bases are TGTGCCAGCAGCTTAGGAAGGGGACGGGACAGTGGAGGTGAAAAACTGTTTTTT.

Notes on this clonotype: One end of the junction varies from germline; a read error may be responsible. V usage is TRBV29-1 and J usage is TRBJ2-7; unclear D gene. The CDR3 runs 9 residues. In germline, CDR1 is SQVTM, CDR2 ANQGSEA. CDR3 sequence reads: CSVIPGLSF. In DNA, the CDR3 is TGCAGCGTAATACCTGGGCTCTCCTTC.

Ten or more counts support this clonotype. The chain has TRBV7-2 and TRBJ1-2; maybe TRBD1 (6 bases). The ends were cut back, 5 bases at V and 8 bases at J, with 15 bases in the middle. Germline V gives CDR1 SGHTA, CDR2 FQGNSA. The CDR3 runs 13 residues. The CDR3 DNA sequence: TGTGCCAGCAGCCCGGGACACAACGTAGGCTACACCTTC. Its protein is CASSPGHNVGYTF. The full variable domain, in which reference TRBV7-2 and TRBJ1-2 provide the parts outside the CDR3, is GAGVSQSPSNKVTEKGKDVELRCDPISGHTALYWYRQSLGQGLEFLIYFQGNSAPDKSGLPSDRFSAERTGGSVSTLTIQRTQQEDSAVYLCASSPGHNVGYTFGSGTRLTVV.

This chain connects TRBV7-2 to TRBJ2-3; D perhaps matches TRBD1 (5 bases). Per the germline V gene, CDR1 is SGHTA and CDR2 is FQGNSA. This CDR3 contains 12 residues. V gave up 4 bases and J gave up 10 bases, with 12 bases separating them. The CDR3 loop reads CASSSSAGSQYF. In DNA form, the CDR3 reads TGTGCCAGCAGCTCCTCCGCAGGGTCGCAGTATTTT.

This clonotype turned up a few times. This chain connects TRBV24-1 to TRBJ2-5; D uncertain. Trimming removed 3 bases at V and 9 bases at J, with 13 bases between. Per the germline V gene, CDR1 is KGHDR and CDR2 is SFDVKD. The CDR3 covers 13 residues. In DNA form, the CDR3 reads TGTGCCACCAGTGATCTCTATGGGCCAGCCCAGTACTTC. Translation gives CATSDLYGPAQYF.

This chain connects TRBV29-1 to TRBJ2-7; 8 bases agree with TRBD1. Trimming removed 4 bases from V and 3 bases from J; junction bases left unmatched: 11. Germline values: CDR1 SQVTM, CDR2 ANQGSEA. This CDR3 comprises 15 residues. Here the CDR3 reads CSVVTLGQGIYEQYF. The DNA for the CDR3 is TGCAGCGTTGTAACCTTAGGACAGGGAATCTACGAGCAGTACTTC.

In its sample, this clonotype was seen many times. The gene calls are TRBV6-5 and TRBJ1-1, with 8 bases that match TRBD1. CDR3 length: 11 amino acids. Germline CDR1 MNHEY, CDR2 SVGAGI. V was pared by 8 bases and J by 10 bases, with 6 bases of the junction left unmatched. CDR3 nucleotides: TGTGCCAGCGGACAGGGTTTATCAGCTTTCTTT. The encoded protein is CASGQGLSAFF.

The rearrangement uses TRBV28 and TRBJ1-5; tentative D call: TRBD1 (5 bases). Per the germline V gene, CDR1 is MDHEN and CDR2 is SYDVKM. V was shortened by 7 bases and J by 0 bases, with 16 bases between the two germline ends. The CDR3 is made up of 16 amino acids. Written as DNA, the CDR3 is TGTGCCAGCATGGTGGGGGGGTGGTATAGCAATCAGCCCCAGCATTTT. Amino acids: CASMVGGWYSNQPQHF.

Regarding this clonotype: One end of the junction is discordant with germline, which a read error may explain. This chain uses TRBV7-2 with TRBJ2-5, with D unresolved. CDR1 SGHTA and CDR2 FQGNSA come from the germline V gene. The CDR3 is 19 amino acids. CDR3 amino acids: CASSQDWGLAGVHQETQYF. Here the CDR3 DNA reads TGCGCCAGCAGCCAAGATTGGGGTTTGGCAGGTGTCCATCAAGAGACCCAGTACTTC. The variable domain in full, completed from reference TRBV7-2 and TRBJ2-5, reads GAGVSQSPSNKVTEKGKDVELRCDPISGHTALYWYRQSLGQGLEFLIYFQGNSAPDKSGLPSDRFSAERTGGSVSTLTIQRTQQEDSAVYLCASSQDWGLAGVHQETQYFGPGTRLLVL.